Listed here are 28 T cell receptor beta chains from one sample, sequenced in a study of monozygotic twins with inflammatory bowel disease. TCRdb reprocessed the 5' RACE reads and stores each CDR3 protein as one record, lacking DNA. This table holds approximately 420,000 distinct CDR3 sequences. The material sequenced was blood. The receptors were gathered from a human donor with ulcerative colitis or Crohn's disease, or a healthy co-twin of an affected twin (not recorded which).

The V gene is TRBV5-1, the J gene TRBJ2-1; TCRdb outputs TRBD2, but without DNA this stays unchecked. Germline CDR1 is SGHRS and CDR2 is YFSETQ. The CDR3 runs to 16 residues. This CDR3 reads CASSSILAGPGDEQFF. The full variable domain, its missing parts supplied by reference TRBV5-1 and TRBJ2-1, is KAGVTQTPRYLIKTRGQQVTLSCSPISGHRSVSWYQQTPGQGLQFLFEYFSETQRNKGNFPGRFSGRQFSNSRSEMNVSTLELGDSALYLCASSSILAGPGDEQFFGPGTRLTVL.

The V and J genes are TRBV5-1 and TRBJ1-1; TCRdb proposes TRBD1, but this gene call is untestable without DNA. CDR1 and CDR2 from the germline V gene are SGHRS and YFSETQ. The CDR3 is made up of 14 amino acids. Here the CDR3 reads CASSWGQGPTEAFF.

The chain joins TRBV2 to TRBJ2-1; with no DNA, the TCRdb D assignment of TRBD2 cannot be verified. Germline V gene lookup returns CDR1 SNHLY and CDR2 FYNNEI. There are 14 residues in the CDR3. The CDR3 here is CAIFSGGAYNEQFF.

The V call is TRBV20-1, the J call TRBJ1-4; TCRdb names TRBD1, which stays unverified in the absence of DNA. Germline values: CDR1 DFQATT, CDR2 SNEGSKA (reference sequence). The length of the CDR3 is 14 residues. The CDR3 sequence: CSARSGPTNEKLFF.

The chain carries TRBV5-1 and TRBJ1-5. CDR3 length equals 15 residues. Germline-derived CDR1 and CDR2 are SGHRS and YFSETQ. The CDR3 here is CASSLVTIGDQPQHF.

The chain carries TRBV20-1 and TRBJ2-7; TCRdb's D gene call, TRBD1, goes unchecked for lack of DNA. The germline gives CDR1 DFQATT, CDR2 SNEGSKA (reference sequence). The CDR3 sequence is 13 residues long. The CDR3: CSAMTGVIYEQYF.

J is TRBJ2-7 and V is TRBV7-3; with no DNA, the TCRdb D assignment of TRBD1 cannot be verified. The CDR3 covers 15 residues. CDR1 and CDR2 (germline): SGHTA, FQGTGA. The CDR3 sequence is CASSLKGRISCEQYF.

The J gene is TRBJ2-7, the V gene TRBV6-2 or TRBV6-3. The CDR3 spans 18 residues. Germline loops: CDR1 MNHEY, CDR2 SVGEGT. CDR3 in amino acids: CASSYGLVGGGGSYEQYF.

The chain recombines TRBV29-1 with TRBJ2-2. From germline, CDR1 is SQVTM and CDR2 ANQGSEA. This CDR3 has 12 residues. The CDR3 sequence is CSARRVAGELFF.

The chain uses TRBV2 and TRBJ2-7; TCRdb calls TRBD1, which cannot be checked without DNA. Per germline, CDR1 SNHLY and CDR2 FYNNEI. The CDR3 has 15 amino acids. CDR3 in amino acids: CASRRPGQGDHEQYF.

The genes are TRBV4-2 and TRBJ2-2; TCRdb names TRBD1, which stays unverified in the absence of DNA. The CDR3 covers 19 residues. Germline V CDR1 and CDR2: LGHNA, YNFKEQ. The CDR3 spells CASSPVPDRVLPGTGELFF.

The chain carries TRBV10-3 and TRBJ1-3; TCRdb's assignment of TRBD1 cannot be checked, as there is no DNA. Germline loops: CDR1 ENHRY, CDR2 SYGVKD. This CDR3 is built from 15 residues. CDR3 sequence: CAISDTGQSGNTIYF.

This rearrangement joins TRBV2 to TRBJ1-1. This CDR3 is 12 amino acids long. Germline-derived CDR1 and CDR2 are SNHLY and FYNNEI. The CDR3 region is CASRGLETEAFF. Full variable domain (rest looked up from reference TRBV2 and TRBJ1-1): EPEVTQTPSHQVTQMGQEVILRCVPISNHLYFYWYRQILGQKVEFLVSFYNNEISEKSEIFDDQFSVERPDGSNFTLKIRSTKLEDSAMYFCASRGLETEAFFGQGTRLTVV.

The chain links TRBV12-3 or TRBV12-4 to TRBJ2-3; TCRdb calls TRBD1, which cannot be checked without DNA. The CDR3 length is 14 residues. The CDR3 spells CASSEAGGADTQYF.

The chain recombines TRBV4-1 with TRBJ2-1. Germline CDR1 MGHRA, CDR2 YSYEKL. The CDR3 length is 12 residues. The CDR3 loop reads CASSQSDNEQFF.

This CDR3 reads CASSIDGPSYNEQFF. The chain is built from TRBV19 and TRBJ2-1. The CDR3 is 15 amino acids. Germline V gene sequence: CDR1 LNHDA, CDR2 SQIVND (reference sequence).

V usage is TRBV20-1 and J usage is TRBJ1-1. Germline CDR1 is DFQATT and CDR2 is SNEGSKA (reference sequence). CDR3 length: 18 residues. CDR3 amino acids: CSAEGGHEPSFMNTEAFF.

The chain uses TRBV6-5 and TRBJ1-1; with no DNA, the TCRdb D assignment of TRBD1 cannot be verified. Germline CDR1 is MNHEY and CDR2 is SVGAGI. The CDR3 is 14 amino acids. The CDR3 loop reads CASSSPGLNTEAFF.

This sequence joins TRBV15 and TRBJ2-3; without DNA, the TCRdb call of TRBD1 cannot be checked. CDR3 length: 15 residues. Germline CDR1 LNHNV, CDR2 YYDKDF (reference sequence). The CDR3: CATSSGQGFGETQYF.

The chain links TRBV20-1 to TRBJ2-3; TCRdb's assignment of TRBD2 cannot be checked, as there is no DNA. The CDR3 covers 18 residues. Germline V gene data show CDR1 as DFQATT and CDR2 as SNEGSKA (reference sequence). CDR3 region: CSARDLWGTSGTSDTQYF.

The chain employs TRBV20-1 and TRBJ2-3; the TRBD2 assignment by TCRdb is unverifiable without DNA. The CDR3 extends over 18 amino acids. The germline gives CDR1 DFQATT, CDR2 SNEGSKA (reference sequence). The CDR3 sequence: CSAAGGWWASGSTDTQYF.

The chain combines TRBV7-6 with TRBJ2-2; TCRdb's assignment of TRBD2 cannot be checked, as there is no DNA. Germline V gene sequence: CDR1 SGHVS, CDR2 FNYEAQ. The CDR3 spans 16 residues. The CDR3 reads CASSLSGGSGTGELFF.

The chain couples TRBV6-1 to TRBJ2-7; the D call of TRBD1 rests on TCRdb alone, since no DNA is present to check it. This CDR3 contains 14 residues. Looked up from germline, CDR1 is MNHNS and CDR2 is SASEGT. CDR3 sequence reads: CASRTGQGSYEQYF.

The CDR3 region is CSANDGTSPGDTQYF. This chain links TRBV20-1 with TRBJ2-3; lacking DNA, the TRBD2 call made by TCRdb goes unchecked. This CDR3 has 15 amino acids. Germline assignment: CDR1 DFQATT and CDR2 SNEGSKA (reference sequence).

The chain has TRBV13 and TRBJ2-7; TCRdb returns TRBD1, unconfirmable since there is no DNA. In germline, CDR1 is PRHDT, CDR2 FYEKMQ (reference sequence). This CDR3 region has 12 residues. This chain's CDR3 is CASSFSRDEQYF.

The rearrangement uses TRBV9 and TRBJ2-7; TCRdb names TRBD2, which stays unverified in the absence of DNA. This CDR3 spans 15 amino acids. Germline lookup yields CDR1 SGDLS and CDR2 YYNGEE. The CDR3: CASSPRLVVKDEQYF.

This rearrangement joins TRBV12-3 or TRBV12-4 to TRBJ2-4. The CDR3 is made up of 14 amino acids. This CDR3 reads CASSFTLAKNIQYF.

The chain combines TRBV7-2 with TRBJ2-7; TCRdb indicates TRBD1, and absent DNA this call remains unverified. The germline V gene has CDR1 SGHTA and CDR2 FQGNSA. There are 15 residues in the CDR3. CDR3: CASRLSDGGSFEQYF.